These T cell receptor beta chains were read from a single sample in a study of Ad26.COV2.S vaccination and SARS-CoV-2 variants. Data came from immunoSEQ multiplex PCR; TCRdb stores just in-frame clones and leaves some out. This sample has about 400,000 clones, with 70% to 90% found just once. The sample here was peripheral blood, taken in a trial of Ad26.COV2.S vaccine versus placebo. These receptors came from a person aged 18-60 years who received the Ad26.COV2.S COVID-19 vaccine or a placebo. CDR3s include the opening cysteine and the closing phenylalanine or tryptophan. The D gene is left open where the match is weak. The size of a clone is reported for some rows only, either as once, few or many, or as a class for expanded clones.

abundance,j_gene,d_gene,v_gene,CDR3aa,CDR3nt
once,TRBJ2-7,TRBD2,TRBV19,CASSITSGRYEQYF,TGTGCCAGTAGTATAACTAGCGGGAGGTACGAGCAGTACTTC
few,TRBJ2-7,.,TRBV6-5,CASAGTLLYEQYF,TGTGCCAGCGCTGGGACTCTCCTCTACGAGCAGTACTTC
.,TRBJ1-4,.,TRBV6-6,CASQSGSATNEKLFF,TGTGCCAGCCAATCAGGGTCGGCAACTAATGAAAAACTGTTTTTT
.,TRBJ1-5,.,TRBV11-3,CASSLLRGKQPQHF,TGTGCCAGCAGCTTACTTAGGGGGAAGCAGCCCCAGCATTTT
.,TRBJ2-5,TRBD2,TRBV7-2,CASSLDGREETQYF,TGTGCCAGCAGCTTAGACGGGAGGGAGGAGACCCAGTACTTC
.,TRBJ2-1,TRBD2,TRBV9,CASSLQTSGAYNEQFF,TGTGCCAGCAGCCTCCAGACTAGCGGCGCCTACAATGAGCAGTTCTTC
.,TRBJ1-4,.,TRBV4-1,CASSQGVYSAYSGGKLFF,TGCGCCAGCAGCCAAGGTGTGTACAGCGCCTACAGTGGGGGAAAACTGTTTTTT
.,TRBJ1-6,.,TRBV4-1,CASSKGHAINWGNSPLHF,TGCGCCAGCAGCAAAGGACATGCTATCAACTGGGGGAATTCACCCCTCCACTTT
.,TRBJ2-3,.,TRBV5-6,CASSLVGGRADTQYF,TGTGCCAGCAGCTTGGTGGGGGGAAGGGCAGATACGCAGTATTTT
.,TRBJ2-1,.,TRBV5-1,CASSLGESSYNEQFF,TGCGCCAGCAGCTTGGGGGAAAGCTCCTACAATGAGCAGTTCTTC
.,TRBJ1-6,.,TRBV6-2/TRBV6-3,CASSYPPRDYNSPLHF,TGTGCCAGCAGTTACCCACCCCGGGACTATAATTCACCCCTCCACTTT
.,TRBJ1-1,.,TRBV24-1,CATSDRRKNTEAFF,TGTGCCACCAGTGACCGGAGAAAGAACACTGAAGCTTTCTTT
.,TRBJ2-5,.,TRBV12-3/TRBV12-4,CASRVDIQETQYF,TGTGCCAGCAGAGTTGACATCCAAGAGACCCAGTACTTC
.,TRBJ2-7,TRBD1,TRBV7-8,CASGGQYEQYF,TGTGCCAGCGGGGGACAGTACGAGCAGTACTTC
.,TRBJ1-5,.,TRBV6-2/TRBV6-3,CASSTTVAQPQHF,TGTGCCAGCAGTACCACCGTAGCCCAGCCCCAGCATTTT
.,TRBJ2-1,TRBD1,TRBV11-3,CASSPGQGAPGGPYNEQFF,TGTGCCAGCAGCCCGGGACAGGGGGCCCCAGGCGGTCCCTACAATGAGCAGTTCTTC
.,TRBJ2-2,.,TRBV10-1,CASSPRTNTGELFF,TGCGCCAGCAGTCCCAGGACGAACACCGGGGAGCTGTTTTTT
.,TRBJ1-5,.,TRBV5-1,CASSLGHSNQPQHF,TGCGCCAGCAGCTTGGGACATAGCAATCAGCCCCAGCATTTT
.,TRBJ1-3,TRBD1,TRBV18,CASSYDRDGNTIYF,TGTGCCAGCTCTTACGACAGGGACGGAAACACCATATATTTT
once,TRBJ2-3,.,TRBV11-2,CASSLVGDSTDTQYF,TGTGCCAGCAGCTTAGTAGGCGACTCCACAGATACGCAGTATTTT
many,TRBJ2-2,.,TRBV11-1,CASSPGTGYAGELFF,TGTGCCAGCAGTCCGGGTACAGGGTACGCCGGGGAGCTGTTTTTT
once,TRBJ2-7,.,TRBV11-2,CASSSKYEQYF,TGTGCCAGCAGCTCAAAATACGAGCAGTACTTC
.,TRBJ1-1,.,TRBV18,CASSPRWDREDTEAFF,TGTGCCAGCTCACCCCGATGGGACCGAGAGGACACTGAAGCTTTCTTT
.,TRBJ2-2,.,TRBV20-1,CSATHGGELFF,TGCAGTGCTACCCATGGAGGGGAGCTGTTTTTT
.,TRBJ2-3,.,TRBV10-3,CATAGQRTDTQYF,TGTGCCACCGCGGGCCAGCGCACAGATACGCAGTATTTT
.,TRBJ1-5,.,TRBV19,CASSHSGTDSNQPQHF,TGTGCCAGTAGCCATTCCGGGACCGATAGCAATCAGCCCCAGCATTTT
.,TRBJ2-7,TRBD1,TRBV4-2,CASSHDRGTYYEQYF,TGTGCCAGCAGCCATGACAGGGGGACCTACTACGAGCAGTACTTC
.,TRBJ2-5,.,TRBV10-3,CATSVMVREETQYF,TGTGCCACCTCAGTGATGGTGAGGGAAGAGACCCAGTACTTC
.,TRBJ1-2,.,TRBV7-9,CASSLDNYGYTF,TGTGCCAGCAGCTTAGACAACTATGGCTACACCTTC
.,TRBJ2-3,.,TRBV5-4,CASSLTGRFSSTDTQYF,TGTGCCAGCAGTCTCACTGGAAGGTTTTCTAGCACAGATACGCAGTATTTT
.,TRBJ1-2,TRBD1,TRBV5-1,CASSSGQGANYGYTF,TGCGCCAGCAGCTCAGGACAGGGAGCTAACTATGGCTACACCTTC
.,TRBJ2-3,.,TRBV14,CASSLTVSTDTQYF,TGTGCCAGCAGCCTGACGGTGAGCACAGATACGCAGTATTTT
.,TRBJ2-3,TRBD2,TRBV5-4,CATFSGSPDTQYF,TGTGCCACTTTCAGCGGGAGTCCAGATACGCAGTATTTT
few,TRBJ2-7,TRBD2,TRBV3-1/TRBV3-2,CASSLGTSGYYEQYF,TGTGCCAGCAGCCTCGGGACTAGCGGGTACTACGAGCAGTACTTC
few,TRBJ1-4,.,TRBV7-2,CASSPSPGTGELFF,TGTGCCAGCAGCCCCAGTCCCGGGACGGGAGAACTGTTTTTT
.,TRBJ2-7,TRBD2,TRBV5-1,CASSLGVAGGKEQYF,TGCGCCAGCAGCTTGGGGGTAGCGGGAGGGAAGGAGCAGTACTTC
.,TRBJ1-5,.,TRBV23-1,CASHQSEAPHQPQHF,TGCGCCAGCCACCAGTCGGAGGCCCCCCATCAGCCCCAGCATTTT
.,TRBJ2-1,.,TRBV27,CASSLSSPLATNYNEQFF,TGTGCCAGCAGTCTAAGTTCCCCTCTAGCCACCAACTACAATGAGCAGTTCTTC
.,TRBJ1-2,.,TRBV6-5,CASRDVAGISGYTF,TGTGCCAGCAGAGACGTGGCTGGGATTAGCGGCTACACCTTC
.,TRBJ2-7,.,TRBV6-2/TRBV6-3,CASSYSVWDGNLAF,TGTGCCAGCAGTTACTCGGTTTGGGACGGGAATCTGGCCTTC
.,TRBJ2-5,TRBD2,TRBV5-1,CASSLAMGGGKTQYF,TGCGCCAGCAGCTTGGCCATGGGGGGAGGGAAGACCCAGTACTTC
.,TRBJ2-3,.,TRBV27,CASSLSRRERSRDTQYF,TGTGCCAGCAGTTTATCGAGGCGGGAACGGAGTCGAGATACGCAGTATTTT
.,TRBJ2-2,.,TRBV19,CASNPLGGANTGELFF,TGTGCCAGTAACCCCCTGGGGGGGGCAAACACCGGGGAGCTGTTTTTT
.,TRBJ1-3,.,TRBV3-1/TRBV3-2,CASSQVYPSDSPSGNTIYF,TGTGCCAGCAGCCAAGTGTATCCCTCTGACAGCCCCTCTGGAAACACCATATATTTT
few,TRBJ2-2,.,TRBV6-2/TRBV6-3,CASSSPLESQRGELFF,TGTGCCAGCAGTTCTCCCCTTGAGAGCCAAAGGGGGGAGCTGTTTTTT